The T cell receptor beta chain under discussion was sequenced for a study of blood T cell repertoires in COVID-19. Study details: Whether acute or convalescent, the COVID-19 samples came from the United States, Italy and Spain. Sources were T cells, B-cell-depleted T cells, or PBMCs; the material itself was cDNA or gDNA.

This clone was seen more than once but under ten times. Authors' data handling: Reference gene primer amplification yielded estimated nucleated cell counts. The method was immunoSEQ multiplex PCR; TCRdb's version includes in-frame clones alone and lacks a portion of them. V and J calls and clone size are copied from that table; D and trimming were computed from the DNA. This repertoire shows a few hundred thousand clones, 86% found once; its top ten account for about 12%. V dropped 0 bases and J dropped 4; count of bases not matched to a gene: 0. Germline V gives CDR1 LGHDT, CDR2 YNNKEL (reference sequence). This CDR3 region has 13 residues.

Specimen: peripheral blood. The clonotype comes from a man older than 75 with acute or convalescent COVID-19. The chain carries TRBV3-1 (or the pseudogene TRBV3-2) and TRBJ2-7; 7 bases align to TRBD1. CDR3 DNA sequence: TGTGCCAGCAGCCAAGAACAGGGGTACGAGCAGTACTTC. Its protein is CASSQEQGYEQYF.